One sample yielded the 3 T cell receptor beta chains listed below, sequenced in a study of blood T cell repertoires in COVID-19. Repertoires were generated with immunoSEQ multiplex PCR, while TCRdb's copy carries only in-frame clones and drops some. The data contain around 400,000 clones, roughly 90% of them singletons. The sequenced sample was PBMCs or T cells enriched from blood (not recorded which). The receptors were gathered from a woman aged 40 to 50 who had been exposed to COVID-19.

The CDR3 bases are TGTGCTAGTGGTTTGTTCCGGAATCCGGGGGATGTGATGAACACTGAAGCTTTCTTT. Amino acid sequence: CASGLFRNPGDVMNTEAFF. The chain carries TRBV12-5 and TRBJ1-1, with D possibly TRBD1 on 5 matching bases. The CDR3 is 19 amino acids. V lost 2 bases, J lost 0 bases, and 22 bases lay in between. Germline V gene lookup returns CDR1 LGHNT and CDR2 FRNRAP.

This sequence joins TRBV2 and TRBJ2-1; D might be TRBD2 (5 bases). Per germline, CDR1 SNHLY and CDR2 FYNNEI. With 7 bases removed from V and 8 bases from J, the gap between germline ends came to 15 bases. CDR3 length: 13 amino acids. This chain's CDR3 is CASNPSNIDEQFF. In DNA form, the CDR3 reads TGTGCCAGCAACCCTAGCAACATCGATGAGCAGTTCTTC.

The V and J genes are TRBV7-3 and TRBJ2-3; 12 bases agree with TRBD2. Germline CDR1 reads SGHTA; CDR2 reads FQGTGA. This CDR3 is 17 amino acids long. Losses at the gene ends were 5 bases for V and 5 bases for J; bases not matched to a gene: 11. This CDR3 reads CASSPRRLAGGEDTQYF. CDR3 in DNA: TGTGCCAGCAGCCCCCGCAGGCTAGCGGGAGGGGAAGATACGCAGTATTTT.